Listed below are T cell receptor beta chains from one sample, sequenced in a study of CD8 T cells in ankylosing spondylitis. Each CDR3 protein is one row after TCRdb ran MiXCR on the 5' RACE reads. The sample yields a few hundred thousand distinct CDR3 sequences, about 10% seen once. Specimen: blood, either unsorted or a sorted T cell fraction (not recorded which). Receptor source: a male donor with ankylosing spondylitis or in good health (not recorded which). Each CDR3 is given with its conserved first and last residue. Fields, in order: D gene, clone size, CDR3 length, V gene, J gene, CDR3 DNA, CDR3 protein. D genes are given only for firm matches. Expanded clones get a size class; other rows say once, few or many, or leave the size out.

>TRBD2|many|14|TRBV6-1|TRBJ2-3
TGTGCCAGCAGCCGACTAGCGGTTACAGATACGCAGTATTTT
CASSRLAVTDTQYF
>.|many|14|TRBV9|TRBJ2-1
TGTGCCAGCAGACCGGGGGGACAAGACAATGAGCAGTTCTTC
CASRPGGQDNEQFF
>TRBD2|few|16|TRBV11-3|TRBJ2-1
TGTGCCAGCAGCCCGAGGGGGACTAGCCCTTTTGCTGAGCAGTTCTTC
CASSPRGTSPFAEQFF
>.|few|18|TRBV12-5|TRBJ2-6
TGTGCTAGTGGTTTCTCCGGCAGGGGCGTTACTGGGGCCAACGTCCTGACTTTC
CASGFSGRGVTGANVLTF
>.|many|17|TRBV5-5|TRBJ2-7
TGTGCCAGCAGCCCGAACTACCCGACACCTCTGTGGTACGAGCAGTACTTC
CASSPNYPTPLWYEQYF
>.|.|11|TRBV29-1|TRBJ1-1
TGCAGCGTTGACCCCACCTCCGGTGCTTTCTTT
CSVDPTSGAFF
>.|few|16|TRBV5-1|TRBJ2-1
TGCGCCAGCAGCTTGCGAGGATTGAGCTCCTACAATGAGCAGTTCTTC
CASSLRGLSSYNEQFF
>.|few|15|TRBV5-4|TRBJ2-7
TGTGCCAGCAGCTTGGACCCGGGGGTGGGTTACGAGCAGTACTTC
CASSLDPGVGYEQYF
>.|.|14|TRBV5-1|TRBJ2-6
TGCGCCAGTAGAGGGGTTTCTGGGGCCAACGTCCTGACTTTC
CASRGVSGANVLTF
>.|few|14|TRBV5-5|TRBJ2-5
TGTGCCAGCAGCTTCGCGCAGGGACAAGAGACCCAGTACTTC
CASSFAQGQETQYF
>TRBD1|.|16|TRBV5-1|TRBJ2-5
TGCGCCAGCAGCTTGGAACCTGGGACAGGGCCAGAGACCCAGTACTTC
CASSLEPGTGPETQYF
>.|many|16|TRBV24-1|TRBJ2-2
TGTGCCACCAGTTCCGTCCGGGACACTAACACCGGGGAGCTGTTTTTT
CATSSVRDTNTGELFF
>TRBD2|many|15|TRBV7-2|TRBJ2-7
TGTGCCAGCAGATTACAAGCGGGGGTCCCTTACGAGCAGTACTTC
CASRLQAGVPYEQYF
>.|many|13|TRBV10-3|TRBJ2-7
TGTGCCATCAGTGAGTCGGCGGACTACGAGCAGTACTTC
CAISESADYEQYF
>.|many|13|TRBV3-1|TRBJ2-5
TGTGCCAGCGGGACCCCAATCCAAGAGACCCAGTACTTC
CASGTPIQETQYF
>.|few|15|TRBV7-9|TRBJ2-1
TGTGCCAGCAGCTTAGCAGGGGGTCACCACAATGAGCAGTTCTTC
CASSLAGGHHNEQFF
>TRBD2|few|18|TRBV29-1|TRBJ2-7
TGCAGCGCCCTTGGACGGGGGGGGTACGTTAGCGGTACCTACGAGCAGTACTTC
CSALGRGGYVSGTYEQYF
>.|many|13|TRBV5-1|TRBJ2-3
TGCGCCAGCAGGGTGAGCGGATCAGATACGCAGTATTTT
CASRVSGSDTQYF
>.|many|14|TRBV5-5|TRBJ1-6
TGTGCCAGCAGCTTCGCGAGTCCGGACTCACCCCTCCACTTT
CASSFASPDSPLHF
>.|many|12|TRBV20-1|TRBJ2-3
TGCAGTGCTCCCACCTCGGCGGATACGCAGTATTTT
CSAPTSADTQYF
>.|many|10|TRBV10-2|TRBJ2-7
TGCGCCAGCAGTGGACCCGAGCAGTACTTC
CASSGPEQYF
>.|few|17|TRBV6-5|TRBJ2-7
TGTGCCAGCAGTTACTCGAGTTCTGGGTGGGACTCCTACGAGCAGTACTTC
CASSYSSSGWDSYEQYF
>.|many|19|TRBV12-3/TRBV12-4|TRBJ2-3
TGTGCCAGCAGTGGTGTGGGGGGAAGTTGGTATATCGGCACAGATACGCAGTATTTT
CASSGVGGSWYIGTDTQYF
>TRBD2|few|14|TRBV12-3/TRBV12-4|TRBJ2-1
TGTGCCAGCAGGCCGACTACGGGAGGCGATGAGCAGTTCTTC
CASRPTTGGDEQFF
>TRBD2|few|20|TRBV5-6|TRBJ2-1
TGTGCCAGCAGCAACAGTGGGACTAGCGGGGGGGCGCCGGGCACGAATGAGCAGTTCTTC
CASSNSGTSGGAPGTNEQFF
>TRBD2|once|15|TRBV5-1|TRBJ2-3
TGCGCCAGCAGCGATACTAGCGGGGGGTCGGGTACGCAGTATTTT
CASSDTSGGSGTQYF
>TRBD2|.|17|TRBV20-1|TRBJ2-7
TGCAGTGCTGGACTGGGACTAGCGGGGGGGGCGCCTGACGAGCAGTACTTC
CSAGLGLAGGAPDEQYF
>.|few|13|TRBV7-2|TRBJ2-1
TGTGCCAGCACACAGAGCTCCTACAATGAGCAGTTCTTC
CASTQSSYNEQFF
>TRBD1|few|16|TRBV6-1|TRBJ1-2
TGTGCCAGCAGTGCAAGGGGGACAGGGAGAAACTATGGCTACACCTTC
CASSARGTGRNYGYTF
>.|few|13|TRBV20-1|TRBJ2-7
TGCAGTGCTCCCGGGACACTTGCCTACGAGCAGTACTTC
CSAPGTLAYEQYF
>TRBD1|many|12|TRBV12-3/TRBV12-4|TRBJ2-5
TGTGCCAGCAGTTCCCCAGGGGGGACCCAGTACTTC
CASSSPGGTQYF
>.|.|15|TRBV18|TRBJ1-2
TGTGCCAGCTCACCATCGCGGGGACGAAGCTATGGCTACACCTTC
CASSPSRGRSYGYTF
>.|few|12|TRBV28|TRBJ2-1
TGTGCCAGCAGGACTCGTCAGGATGAGCAGTTCTTC
CASRTRQDEQFF
>.|many|12|TRBV6-5|TRBJ2-7
TGTGCCAGCAGCTCCTCACTTCACGAGCAGTACTTC
CASSSSLHEQYF
>.|few|15|TRBV11-2|TRBJ2-3
TGTGCCAGCAGCTTACACAGGGATGGCACAGATACGCAGTATTTT
CASSLHRDGTDTQYF
>.|many|15|TRBV5-1|TRBJ1-4
TGCGCCAGCAGCTGGGCAGACACCCCTAATGAAAAACTGTTTTTT
CASSWADTPNEKLFF
>TRBD2|many|16|TRBV5-1|TRBJ2-1
TGCGCCAGCAGGTTCCTAGCGGGGGACGCCTACAATGAGCAGTTCTTC
CASRFLAGDAYNEQFF
>TRBD2|many|15|TRBV3-1|TRBJ2-2
TGTGCCAGCAGCCAACTAGCGGGGGACGCCGGGGAGCTGTTTTTT
CASSQLAGDAGELFF
>.|many|15|TRBV5-1|TRBJ2-2
TGCGCCAGCAGCGAAGGGGCCTCGAACACCGGGGAGCTGTTTTTT
CASSEGASNTGELFF
>TRBD1|.|16|TRBV12-3/TRBV12-4|TRBJ2-5
TGTGCCAGCAGTTCCTGGACAGGGGCGTTAGAAGAGACCCAGTACTTC
CASSSWTGALEETQYF
>TRBD2|many|16|TRBV7-8|TRBJ2-3
TGTGCCAGCAGCTTAGTCGGGACTAGCGCGCTAAATACGCAGTATTTT
CASSLVGTSALNTQYF